These 24 T cell receptor beta chains were sequenced from one sample in a study of shared clonotypes between healthy human individuals (TCRdb year 2020). Libraries were built with the immunoSEQ multiplex PCR assay. What TCRdb holds here is the immuneACCESS table cut down to in-frame rearrangements. Part of the clones is not present; checked against another copy, under half of the missing clones reflect an unresolved V gene, and the others are unexplained. This sample is represented by approximately 530,000 clones; roughly 95% of them were singletons. The top ten clonotypes cover 0.05% to 0.08% of the sample. The sequenced sample consisted of naive CD4+ T cells sorted from blood. The label giving this sample's cell subset or site can be read as: CD45RA+ positively selected. The receptors were gathered from a woman in her 30s in good health.

The chain has TRBV25-1 and TRBJ2-5; D unclear. The CDR3 contains 10 residues. Germline CDR1 MGHDK, CDR2 SYGVNS. Deletions cut 4 bases from V and 4 bases from J, with 1 base between. CDR3 sequence: CASSGETQYF. CDR3 in DNA: TGTGCCAGCAGTGGAGAGACCCAGTACTTC.

The chain employs TRBV6-6 and TRBJ1-5; tentatively, D is TRBD1 (5 bases). The CDR3 length is 14 residues. Germline V lookup: CDR1 MNHNY, CDR2 SVGAGI (reference sequence). The germline V and J ends were trimmed by 5 bases and 11 bases, with 19 bases remaining between them. The CDR3 DNA sequence: TGTGCCAGCAGTCAGGCGGACACCCAAGGAGCCCAGCATTTT. Amino acid sequence: CASSQADTQGAQHF.

This clone has just one count. The gene calls are TRBV7-2 and TRBJ2-7, with D possibly matching TRBD2 (5 bases). The V end was cut by 5 bases, the J end by 4 bases, with 18 bases between. In germline, CDR1 is SGHTA, CDR2 FQGNSA. CDR3 length: 15 residues. The CDR3 sequence: CASSLSVAMSYEQYF. Written as DNA, the CDR3 is TGTGCCAGCAGCCTCAGTGTAGCGATGTCTTACGAGCAGTACTTC.

J is TRBJ1-2 and V is TRBV5-4; 8 bases match TRBD1. CDR3 length: 12 amino acids. Germline CDR1 reads SGHNT; CDR2 reads YYREEE (reference sequence). Unmatched junction bases numbered 3, after V lost 3 bases and J lost 8 bases. The CDR3: CASSWTGNGYTF. The CDR3 DNA is TGTGCCAGCAGCTGGACAGGGAACGGCTACACCTTC.

This chain links TRBV28 with TRBJ2-5; unclear D gene. The DNA end favors TRBJ2-7, so the J call may be wrong. CDR1 is MDHEN, CDR2 SYDVKM, per germline. The CDR3 totals 16 residues. DNA of the CDR3: TGTGCCAGCAGTTTAGAATTGGATAGGCGAGGCTACGAGCAGTACTTC. It encodes CASSLELDRRGYEQYF.

V gene TRBV25-1 combines with J gene TRBJ2-1; no firm D call. Trimming shortened V by 5 bases and J by 10 bases, and 18 bases separated the two germline ends. CDR1 and CDR2 from the germline V gene are MGHDK and SYGVNS. The CDR3 totals 14 residues. The CDR3 bases are TGTGCCAGCAGTTCGGCAGCAAGGACGATAGAGCAGTTCTTC. It is translated as CASSSAARTIEQFF.

The chain carries TRBV5-1 and TRBJ2-7; tentative D call: TRBD1 (6 bases). V shed 2 bases and J shed 1 base, with 13 bases lying between them. The CDR3 loop spans 15 amino acids. Germline-derived CDR1 and CDR2 are SGHRS and YFSETQ. This chain's CDR3 is CASSFRQGLSYEQYF. As DNA, the CDR3 is TGCGCCAGCAGCTTTCGGCAGGGGTTATCCTACGAGCAGTACTTC. The full variable domain, with the rest looked up from reference TRBV5-1 and TRBJ2-7, is KAGVTQTPRYLIKTRGQQVTLSCSPISGHRSVSWYQQTPGQGLQFLFEYFSETQRNKGNFPGRFSGRQFSNSRSEMNVSTLELGDSALYLCASSFRQGLSYEQYFGPGTRLTVT.

The chain joins TRBV7-2 to TRBJ2-7; TRBD2 agrees at 9 bases. The CDR3 is 14 amino acids. The germline gives CDR1 SGHTA, CDR2 FQGNSA. V lost 3 bases to trimming and J lost 1 base; unmatched junction nucleotides: 1. DNA for the CDR3: TGTGCCAGCAGCTTTACTAGCGGGTCCTACGAGCAGTACTTC. Protein sequence: CASSFTSGSYEQYF.

The chain combines TRBV28 with TRBJ2-5, with TRBD2 matching over 9 bases. The J call is uncertain, as TRBJ2-7 better fits the DNA end. Looked up from germline, CDR1 is MDHEN and CDR2 is SYDVKM. This CDR3 has 14 residues. CDR3 residues: CASSFGGRAHEQYF. For the CDR3, the DNA is TGTGCCAGCAGTTTTGGCGGGAGGGCGCACGAGCAGTACTTC.

The genes are TRBV28 and TRBJ2-5; 11 positions agree with TRBD2. The V gene end was trimmed by 1 base and the J gene end by 4 bases; junction bases not matched to a gene: 2. CDR1 MDHEN and CDR2 SYDVKM come from the germline V gene. This CDR3 comprises 15 residues. CDR3 in DNA: TGTGCCAGCAGTTTATTAGGACTAGCGGGAGAGACCCAGTACTTC. This translates into CASSLLGLAGETQYF.

The rearrangement joins TRBV18 to TRBJ2-3; D is uncertain. CDR1 and CDR2 (germline): KGHSH, LQKENI. Trimming stripped 1 base from V and 2 bases from J, with 7 bases between. This CDR3 comprises 14 residues. CDR3 protein: CASSPLPVTDTQYF. The DNA for the CDR3 is TGTGCCAGCTCACCACTACCGGTCACAGATACGCAGTATTTT.

The chain uses TRBV28 and TRBJ2-1; no clear D gene. Germline V CDR1 and CDR2: MDHEN, SYDVKM. The CDR3 has 14 amino acids. The V end lost 5 bases, the J end lost 11 bases, and 19 bases lay between the germline ends. CDR3 in amino acids: CASSQTLPGEQQFF. The DNA of the CDR3 is TGTGCCAGCAGTCAAACCCTTCCTGGGGAACAGCAGTTCTTC.

The chain combines TRBV25-1 with TRBJ2-5; TRBD1 aligns across 7 bases. Germline trimming cut 1 base from V and 4 bases from J; bases unmatched to any gene: 6. Germline V gene data show CDR1 as MGHDK and CDR2 as SYGVNS. The CDR3 consists of 15 residues. The CDR3 bases are TGTGCCAGCAGTGAATTAGGGGGACAGATAGAGACCCAGTACTTC. This sequence encodes CASSELGGQIETQYF.

The chain couples TRBV10-3 to TRBJ2-1; 8 bases are shared with TRBD2. The V and J ends lost 4 bases and 2 bases, in that order; junction bases with no gene match: 4. The CDR3 contains 15 residues. Looked up from germline, CDR1 is ENHRY and CDR2 is SYGVKD. CDR3 in DNA: TGTGCCATCAGTGGAAGCGGGGGTACCTACAATGAGCAGTTCTTC. Protein: CAISGSGGTYNEQFF.

V gene TRBV27 combines with J gene TRBJ1-3; D not resolved. Per germline, CDR1 MNHEY and CDR2 SMNVEV (reference sequence). The CDR3 is 15 amino acids. The V gene lost 0 bases and the J gene lost 1 base, with 7 bases spanning the gap. The chain's CDR3 is CASSLSRGSGNTIYF. The CDR3 DNA is TGTGCCAGCAGTTTATCGAGAGGGTCTGGAAACACCATATATTTT.

A remark on this clone: At one boundary the junction diverges from the germline segment, which might be a read error. V and J are TRBV6-5 and TRBJ2-1, with 9 bases matching TRBD2. The CDR3 has 15 residues. Germline values: CDR1 MNHEY, CDR2 SVGAGI. The CDR3 nucleotides read TGTGCCAGCAGGCAAACTAGCGGGTCCTTCAATGAGCAGTTCTTC. This codes for CASRQTSGSFNEQFF.

The chain carries TRBV5-1 and TRBJ2-5; D uncertain. CDR1 SGHRS and CDR2 YFSETQ come from the germline V gene. The CDR3 sequence is 11 residues long. V lost 3 bases, J lost 7 bases, and 7 bases lay in between. The CDR3 loop reads CASSSLGTQYF. CDR3 DNA: TGCGCCAGCAGCTCCCTTGGGACCCAGTACTTC.

In this sample, this clone turned up once. The DNA of the CDR3 is TGTGCCAGCAGCGGTAGGGGTGGGGCAGGGGCGAACACCGGGGAGCTGTTTTTT. Translated: CASSGRGGAGANTGELFF. V is TRBV7-6 and J is TRBJ2-2, with D possibly matching TRBD1 (6 bases). V shed 5 bases and J shed 0 bases, with 19 bases lying between them. The CDR3 runs 18 residues. Germline V gives CDR1 SGHVS, CDR2 FNYEAQ.

In this sample, this clone turned up once. The chain joins TRBV28 to TRBJ2-5; TRBD2 matches at 13 bases. After removal of 2 bases from V and 2 bases from J, the junction contained 2 bases not matched to a gene. The CDR3 is 16 residues long. The V gene's germline CDR1 is MDHEN and CDR2 SYDVKM. CDR3 in amino acids: CASSLPLAGGQETQYF. CDR3 bases: TGTGCCAGCAGTTTACCACTAGCGGGAGGGCAAGAGACCCAGTACTTC.

This chain connects TRBV6-5 to TRBJ2-5; 9 bases align to TRBD1. There are 15 residues in the CDR3. Germline CDR1 is MNHEY and CDR2 is SVGAGI. The junction had 9 bases not matched to a gene; V was cut back by 6 bases and J by 4 bases. The CDR3 region has the DNA TGTGCCAGCAGACCGGGACAGGGCCACAGAGAGACCCAGTACTTC. Translation gives CASRPGQGHRETQYF.

This chain connects TRBV7-2 to TRBJ1-3, with unresolved D. V dropped 0 bases and J dropped 8 bases, with 14 bases sitting between them. CDR3 length: 15 amino acids. In germline, CDR1 is SGHTA, CDR2 FQGNSA. The CDR3 is CASSLASSRADTIYF. DNA of the CDR3: TGTGCCAGCAGCTTAGCTTCGAGCCGGGCGGACACCATATATTTT.

This CDR3 is CASSSGQSSYEQYF. The CDR3 DNA follows: TGCGCCAGCAGCTCGGGACAGAGCTCCTACGAGCAGTACTTC. The chain is built from TRBV5-1 and TRBJ2-7; TRBD1 matches at 7 bases. CDR3 length: 14 amino acids. With V trimmed by 3 bases and J by 0 bases, 3 bases remained unmatched. Germline V gene lookup returns CDR1 SGHRS and CDR2 YFSETQ.

The J gene is TRBJ1-4, the V gene TRBV7-2; TRBD1 might be the D (6 bases). CDR3 size: 18 residues. Germline CDR1 reads SGHTA; CDR2 reads FQGNSA. Trimming pared 0 bases from V and 3 bases from J, leaving 17 bases between. CDR3 region: CASSLALRGGLANEKLFF. The CDR3 nucleotides are TGTGCCAGCAGCTTAGCCCTAAGGGGGGGGCTTGCTAATGAAAAACTGTTTTTT.

In its sample, this clone was seen once. This chain uses TRBV7-9 with TRBJ1-1; TRBD1 aligns across 7 bases. CDR1 is SEHNR, CDR2 FQNEAQ, per germline (reference sequence). Losses at the gene ends were 5 bases for V and 2 bases for J; bases not matched to a gene: 5. The CDR3 runs 14 residues. CDR3 nucleotides: TGTGCCAGCAGCCCGGGACAGCTAAACACTGAAGCTTTCTTT. Protein: CASSPGQLNTEAFF.